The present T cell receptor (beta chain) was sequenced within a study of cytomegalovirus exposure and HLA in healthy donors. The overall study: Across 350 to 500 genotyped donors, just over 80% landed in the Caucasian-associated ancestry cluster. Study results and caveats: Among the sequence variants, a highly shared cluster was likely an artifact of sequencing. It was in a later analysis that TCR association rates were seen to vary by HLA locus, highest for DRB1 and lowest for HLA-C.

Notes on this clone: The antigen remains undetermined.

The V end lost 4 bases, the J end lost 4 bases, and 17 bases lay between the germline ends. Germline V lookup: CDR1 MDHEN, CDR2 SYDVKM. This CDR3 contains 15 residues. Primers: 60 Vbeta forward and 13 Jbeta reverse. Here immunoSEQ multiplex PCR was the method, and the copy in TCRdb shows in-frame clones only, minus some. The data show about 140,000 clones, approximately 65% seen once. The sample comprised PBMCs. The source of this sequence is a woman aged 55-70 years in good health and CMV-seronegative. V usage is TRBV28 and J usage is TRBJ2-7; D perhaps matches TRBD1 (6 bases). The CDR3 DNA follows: TGTGCCAGCAGTTACAGGGTCGCGAAAGGGTACGAGCAGTACTTC. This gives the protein CASSYRVAKGYEQYF.